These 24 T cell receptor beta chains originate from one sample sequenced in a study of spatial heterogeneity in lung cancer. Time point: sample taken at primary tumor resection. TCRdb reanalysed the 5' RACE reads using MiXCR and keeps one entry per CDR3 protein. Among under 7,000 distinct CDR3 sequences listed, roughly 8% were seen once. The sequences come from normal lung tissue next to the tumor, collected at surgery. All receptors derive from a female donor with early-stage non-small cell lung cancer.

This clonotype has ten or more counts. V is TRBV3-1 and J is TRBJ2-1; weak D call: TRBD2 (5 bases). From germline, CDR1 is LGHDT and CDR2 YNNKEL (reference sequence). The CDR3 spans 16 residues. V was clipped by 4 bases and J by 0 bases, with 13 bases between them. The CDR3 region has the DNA TGTGCCAGCAGCCGAGACGGGGAGAGCTCCTACAATGAGCAGTTCTTC. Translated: CASSRDGESSYNEQFF.

CDR3 sequence (DNA): TGTGCCAGCAGTTTATTGGTAGGCTGGGATGAGCAGTTCTTC. Translated, it gives CASSLLVGWDEQFF. The chain uses TRBV28 and TRBJ2-1; no clear D gene. The CDR3 length is 14 residues. V shed 1 base and J shed 8 bases, with 12 bases lying between them. CDR1 is MDHEN and CDR2 is SYDVKM in the germline V gene.

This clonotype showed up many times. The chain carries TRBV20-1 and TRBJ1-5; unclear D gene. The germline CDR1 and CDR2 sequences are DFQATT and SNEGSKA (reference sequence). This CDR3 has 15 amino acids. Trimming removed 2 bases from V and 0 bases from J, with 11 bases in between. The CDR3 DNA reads TGCAGTGCTAGAAACGGGGAGCTTAGCAATCAGCCCCAGCATTTT. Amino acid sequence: CSARNGELSNQPQHF.

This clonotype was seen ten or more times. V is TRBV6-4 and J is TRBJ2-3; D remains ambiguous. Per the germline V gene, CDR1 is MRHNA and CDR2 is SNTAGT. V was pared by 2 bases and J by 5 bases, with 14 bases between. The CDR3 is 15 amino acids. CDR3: CASSDAWSSRDTQYF. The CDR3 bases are TGTGCCAGCAGTGACGCGTGGTCGAGCCGAGATACGCAGTATTTT.

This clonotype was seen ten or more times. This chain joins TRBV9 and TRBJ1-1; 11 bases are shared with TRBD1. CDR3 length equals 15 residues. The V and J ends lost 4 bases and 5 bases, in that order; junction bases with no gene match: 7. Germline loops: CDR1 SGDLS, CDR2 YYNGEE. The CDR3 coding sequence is TGTGCCAGCAGCAAGCGGACAGGGGGCTCTACTGAAGCTTTCTTT. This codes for CASSKRTGGSTEAFF.

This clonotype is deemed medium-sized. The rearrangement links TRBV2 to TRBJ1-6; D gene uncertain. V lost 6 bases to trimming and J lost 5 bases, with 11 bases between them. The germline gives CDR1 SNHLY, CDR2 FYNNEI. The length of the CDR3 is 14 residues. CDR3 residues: CASRGRINNSPLHF. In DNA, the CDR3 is TGTGCCAGCAGAGGCAGGATTAATAATTCACCCCTCCACTTT. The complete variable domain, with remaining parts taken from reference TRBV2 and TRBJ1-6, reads EPEVTQTPSHQVTQMGQEVILRCVPISNHLYFYWYRQILGQKVEFLVSFYNNEISEKSEIFDDQFSVERPDGSNFTLKIRSTKLEDSAMYFCASRGRINNSPLHFGNGTRLTVT.

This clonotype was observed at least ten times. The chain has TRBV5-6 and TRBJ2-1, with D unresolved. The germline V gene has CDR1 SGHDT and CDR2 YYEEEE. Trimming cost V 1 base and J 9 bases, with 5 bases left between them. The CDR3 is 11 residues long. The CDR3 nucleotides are TGTGCCAGCAGCTTGTTGGCTGAGCAGTTCTTC. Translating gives CASSLLAEQFF.

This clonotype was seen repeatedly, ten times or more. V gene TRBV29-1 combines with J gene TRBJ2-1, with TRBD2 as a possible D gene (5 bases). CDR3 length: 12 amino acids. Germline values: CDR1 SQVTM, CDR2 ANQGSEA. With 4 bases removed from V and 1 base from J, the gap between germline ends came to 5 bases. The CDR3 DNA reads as TGCAGCGTTGGAGGGTCCTACAATGAGCAGTTCTTC. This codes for CSVGGSYNEQFF.

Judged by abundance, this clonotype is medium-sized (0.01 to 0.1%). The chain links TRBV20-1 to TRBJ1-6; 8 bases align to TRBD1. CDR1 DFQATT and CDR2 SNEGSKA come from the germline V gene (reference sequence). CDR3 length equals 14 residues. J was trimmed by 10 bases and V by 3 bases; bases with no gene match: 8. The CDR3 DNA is TGCAGTGCTAGTCCCGGGACAGGCGTATCACCCCTCCACTTT. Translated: CSASPGTGVSPLHF.

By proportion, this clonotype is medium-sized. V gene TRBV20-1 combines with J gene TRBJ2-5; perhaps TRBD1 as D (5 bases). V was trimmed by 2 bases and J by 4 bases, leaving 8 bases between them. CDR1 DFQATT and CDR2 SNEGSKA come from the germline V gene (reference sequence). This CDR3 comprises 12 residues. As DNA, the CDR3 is TGCAGTGCTAGACCCAGGGCAGAGACCCAGTACTTC. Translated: CSARPRAETQYF.

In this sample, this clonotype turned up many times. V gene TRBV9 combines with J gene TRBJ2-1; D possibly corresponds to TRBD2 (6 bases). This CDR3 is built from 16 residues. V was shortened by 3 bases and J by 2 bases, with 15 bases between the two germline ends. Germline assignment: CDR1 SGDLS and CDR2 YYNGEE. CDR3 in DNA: TGTGCCAGCAGCGGACGACTAGGAGGGGCCTACAATGAGCAGTTCTTC. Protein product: CASSGRLGGAYNEQFF.

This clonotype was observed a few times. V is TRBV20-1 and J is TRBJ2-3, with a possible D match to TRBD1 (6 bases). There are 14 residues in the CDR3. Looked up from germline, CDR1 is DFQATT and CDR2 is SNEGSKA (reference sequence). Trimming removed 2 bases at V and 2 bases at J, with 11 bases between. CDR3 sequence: CSARKRDNTDTQYF. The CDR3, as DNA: TGCAGTGCTAGAAAACGGGACAACACAGATACGCAGTATTTT.

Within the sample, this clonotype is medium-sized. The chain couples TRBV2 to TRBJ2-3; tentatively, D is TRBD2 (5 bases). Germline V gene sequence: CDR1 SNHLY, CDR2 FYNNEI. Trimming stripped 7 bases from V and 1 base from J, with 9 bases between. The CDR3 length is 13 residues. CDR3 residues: CASIAGRTDTQYF. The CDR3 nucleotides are TGTGCCAGCATTGCGGGCCGCACAGATACGCAGTATTTT.

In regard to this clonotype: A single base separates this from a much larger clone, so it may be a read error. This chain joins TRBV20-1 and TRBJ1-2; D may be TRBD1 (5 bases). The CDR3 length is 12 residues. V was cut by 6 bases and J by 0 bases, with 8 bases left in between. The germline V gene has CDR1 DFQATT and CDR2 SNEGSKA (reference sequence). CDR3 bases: TGCAGTGCGGGACGGGCTAACTATGGCTACACCTTC. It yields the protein CSAGRANYGYTF.

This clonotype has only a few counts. In DNA, the CDR3 is TGTGCCAGCAGTGACGCTATTTTAGAAACAGATACGCAGTATTTT. The encoded protein is CASSDAILETDTQYF. The V gene is TRBV2, the J gene TRBJ2-3; no firm D call. CDR1 and CDR2 from the germline V gene are SNHLY and FYNNEI. This CDR3 has 15 residues. V was shortened by 3 bases and J by 3 bases, with 13 bases between the two germline ends.

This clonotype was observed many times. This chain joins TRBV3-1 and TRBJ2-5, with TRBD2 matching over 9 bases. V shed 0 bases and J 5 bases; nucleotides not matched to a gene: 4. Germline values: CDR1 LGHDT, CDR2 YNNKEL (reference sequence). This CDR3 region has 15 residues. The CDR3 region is CASSQDAGGWETQYF. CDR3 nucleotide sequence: TGTGCCAGCAGCCAAGACGCGGGGGGGTGGGAGACCCAGTACTTC.

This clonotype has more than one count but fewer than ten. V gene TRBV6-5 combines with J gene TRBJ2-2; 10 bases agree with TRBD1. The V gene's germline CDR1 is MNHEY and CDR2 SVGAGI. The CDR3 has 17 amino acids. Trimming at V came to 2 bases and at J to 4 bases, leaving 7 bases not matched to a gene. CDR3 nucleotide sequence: TGTGCCAGCAGTTACCACTTGGACAGGGGGGCCACCGGGGAGCTGTTTTTT. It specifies CASSYHLDRGATGELFF.

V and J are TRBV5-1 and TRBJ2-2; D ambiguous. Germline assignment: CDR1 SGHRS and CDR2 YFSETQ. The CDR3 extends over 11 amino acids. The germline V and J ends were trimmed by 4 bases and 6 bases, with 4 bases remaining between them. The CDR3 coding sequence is TGCGCCAGCAGCATTTCCGGGGAGCTGTTTTTT. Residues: CASSISGELFF.

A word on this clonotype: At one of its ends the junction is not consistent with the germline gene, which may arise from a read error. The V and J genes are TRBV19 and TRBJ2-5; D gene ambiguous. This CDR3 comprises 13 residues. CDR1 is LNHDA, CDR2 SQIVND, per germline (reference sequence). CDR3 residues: CASSVDHGETQYF. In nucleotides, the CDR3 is TGTGCCAGTAGTGTAGACCACGGAGAGACCCAGTACTTC.

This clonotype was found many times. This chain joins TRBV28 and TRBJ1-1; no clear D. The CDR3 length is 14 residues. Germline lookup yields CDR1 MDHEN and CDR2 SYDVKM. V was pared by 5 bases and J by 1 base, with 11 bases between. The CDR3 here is CASSLWEGNTEAFF. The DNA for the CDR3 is TGTGCCAGCAGTCTCTGGGAGGGGAACACTGAAGCTTTCTTT.

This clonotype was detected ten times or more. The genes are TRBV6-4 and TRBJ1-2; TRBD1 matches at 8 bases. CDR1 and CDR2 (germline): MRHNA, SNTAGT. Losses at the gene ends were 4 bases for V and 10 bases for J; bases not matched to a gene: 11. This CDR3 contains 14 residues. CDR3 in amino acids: CASSATGGIGYYTF. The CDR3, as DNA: TGTGCCAGCAGTGCTACAGGGGGGATCGGGTACTACACCTTC.

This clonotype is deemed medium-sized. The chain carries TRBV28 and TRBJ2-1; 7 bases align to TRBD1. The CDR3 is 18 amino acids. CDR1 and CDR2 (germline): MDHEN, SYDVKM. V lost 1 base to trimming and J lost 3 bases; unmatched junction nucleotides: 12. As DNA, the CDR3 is TGTGCCAGCAGTTTATTATTATTGAGGGACAGCAGCTACAATGAGCAGTTCTTC. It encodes CASSLLLLRDSSYNEQFF.

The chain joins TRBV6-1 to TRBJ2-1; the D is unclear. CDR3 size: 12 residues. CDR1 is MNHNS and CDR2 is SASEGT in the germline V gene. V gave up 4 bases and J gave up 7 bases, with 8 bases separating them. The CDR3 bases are TGTGCCAGCAGTGCCCGTGTAAATGAGCAGTTCTTC. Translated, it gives CASSARVNEQFF.

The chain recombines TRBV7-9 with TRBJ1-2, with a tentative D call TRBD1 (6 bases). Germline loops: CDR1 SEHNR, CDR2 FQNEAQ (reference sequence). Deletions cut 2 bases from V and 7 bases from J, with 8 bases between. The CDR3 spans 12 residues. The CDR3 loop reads CASSLSGAGYTF. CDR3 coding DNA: TGTGCCAGCAGCTTATCAGGGGCTGGCTACACCTTC.